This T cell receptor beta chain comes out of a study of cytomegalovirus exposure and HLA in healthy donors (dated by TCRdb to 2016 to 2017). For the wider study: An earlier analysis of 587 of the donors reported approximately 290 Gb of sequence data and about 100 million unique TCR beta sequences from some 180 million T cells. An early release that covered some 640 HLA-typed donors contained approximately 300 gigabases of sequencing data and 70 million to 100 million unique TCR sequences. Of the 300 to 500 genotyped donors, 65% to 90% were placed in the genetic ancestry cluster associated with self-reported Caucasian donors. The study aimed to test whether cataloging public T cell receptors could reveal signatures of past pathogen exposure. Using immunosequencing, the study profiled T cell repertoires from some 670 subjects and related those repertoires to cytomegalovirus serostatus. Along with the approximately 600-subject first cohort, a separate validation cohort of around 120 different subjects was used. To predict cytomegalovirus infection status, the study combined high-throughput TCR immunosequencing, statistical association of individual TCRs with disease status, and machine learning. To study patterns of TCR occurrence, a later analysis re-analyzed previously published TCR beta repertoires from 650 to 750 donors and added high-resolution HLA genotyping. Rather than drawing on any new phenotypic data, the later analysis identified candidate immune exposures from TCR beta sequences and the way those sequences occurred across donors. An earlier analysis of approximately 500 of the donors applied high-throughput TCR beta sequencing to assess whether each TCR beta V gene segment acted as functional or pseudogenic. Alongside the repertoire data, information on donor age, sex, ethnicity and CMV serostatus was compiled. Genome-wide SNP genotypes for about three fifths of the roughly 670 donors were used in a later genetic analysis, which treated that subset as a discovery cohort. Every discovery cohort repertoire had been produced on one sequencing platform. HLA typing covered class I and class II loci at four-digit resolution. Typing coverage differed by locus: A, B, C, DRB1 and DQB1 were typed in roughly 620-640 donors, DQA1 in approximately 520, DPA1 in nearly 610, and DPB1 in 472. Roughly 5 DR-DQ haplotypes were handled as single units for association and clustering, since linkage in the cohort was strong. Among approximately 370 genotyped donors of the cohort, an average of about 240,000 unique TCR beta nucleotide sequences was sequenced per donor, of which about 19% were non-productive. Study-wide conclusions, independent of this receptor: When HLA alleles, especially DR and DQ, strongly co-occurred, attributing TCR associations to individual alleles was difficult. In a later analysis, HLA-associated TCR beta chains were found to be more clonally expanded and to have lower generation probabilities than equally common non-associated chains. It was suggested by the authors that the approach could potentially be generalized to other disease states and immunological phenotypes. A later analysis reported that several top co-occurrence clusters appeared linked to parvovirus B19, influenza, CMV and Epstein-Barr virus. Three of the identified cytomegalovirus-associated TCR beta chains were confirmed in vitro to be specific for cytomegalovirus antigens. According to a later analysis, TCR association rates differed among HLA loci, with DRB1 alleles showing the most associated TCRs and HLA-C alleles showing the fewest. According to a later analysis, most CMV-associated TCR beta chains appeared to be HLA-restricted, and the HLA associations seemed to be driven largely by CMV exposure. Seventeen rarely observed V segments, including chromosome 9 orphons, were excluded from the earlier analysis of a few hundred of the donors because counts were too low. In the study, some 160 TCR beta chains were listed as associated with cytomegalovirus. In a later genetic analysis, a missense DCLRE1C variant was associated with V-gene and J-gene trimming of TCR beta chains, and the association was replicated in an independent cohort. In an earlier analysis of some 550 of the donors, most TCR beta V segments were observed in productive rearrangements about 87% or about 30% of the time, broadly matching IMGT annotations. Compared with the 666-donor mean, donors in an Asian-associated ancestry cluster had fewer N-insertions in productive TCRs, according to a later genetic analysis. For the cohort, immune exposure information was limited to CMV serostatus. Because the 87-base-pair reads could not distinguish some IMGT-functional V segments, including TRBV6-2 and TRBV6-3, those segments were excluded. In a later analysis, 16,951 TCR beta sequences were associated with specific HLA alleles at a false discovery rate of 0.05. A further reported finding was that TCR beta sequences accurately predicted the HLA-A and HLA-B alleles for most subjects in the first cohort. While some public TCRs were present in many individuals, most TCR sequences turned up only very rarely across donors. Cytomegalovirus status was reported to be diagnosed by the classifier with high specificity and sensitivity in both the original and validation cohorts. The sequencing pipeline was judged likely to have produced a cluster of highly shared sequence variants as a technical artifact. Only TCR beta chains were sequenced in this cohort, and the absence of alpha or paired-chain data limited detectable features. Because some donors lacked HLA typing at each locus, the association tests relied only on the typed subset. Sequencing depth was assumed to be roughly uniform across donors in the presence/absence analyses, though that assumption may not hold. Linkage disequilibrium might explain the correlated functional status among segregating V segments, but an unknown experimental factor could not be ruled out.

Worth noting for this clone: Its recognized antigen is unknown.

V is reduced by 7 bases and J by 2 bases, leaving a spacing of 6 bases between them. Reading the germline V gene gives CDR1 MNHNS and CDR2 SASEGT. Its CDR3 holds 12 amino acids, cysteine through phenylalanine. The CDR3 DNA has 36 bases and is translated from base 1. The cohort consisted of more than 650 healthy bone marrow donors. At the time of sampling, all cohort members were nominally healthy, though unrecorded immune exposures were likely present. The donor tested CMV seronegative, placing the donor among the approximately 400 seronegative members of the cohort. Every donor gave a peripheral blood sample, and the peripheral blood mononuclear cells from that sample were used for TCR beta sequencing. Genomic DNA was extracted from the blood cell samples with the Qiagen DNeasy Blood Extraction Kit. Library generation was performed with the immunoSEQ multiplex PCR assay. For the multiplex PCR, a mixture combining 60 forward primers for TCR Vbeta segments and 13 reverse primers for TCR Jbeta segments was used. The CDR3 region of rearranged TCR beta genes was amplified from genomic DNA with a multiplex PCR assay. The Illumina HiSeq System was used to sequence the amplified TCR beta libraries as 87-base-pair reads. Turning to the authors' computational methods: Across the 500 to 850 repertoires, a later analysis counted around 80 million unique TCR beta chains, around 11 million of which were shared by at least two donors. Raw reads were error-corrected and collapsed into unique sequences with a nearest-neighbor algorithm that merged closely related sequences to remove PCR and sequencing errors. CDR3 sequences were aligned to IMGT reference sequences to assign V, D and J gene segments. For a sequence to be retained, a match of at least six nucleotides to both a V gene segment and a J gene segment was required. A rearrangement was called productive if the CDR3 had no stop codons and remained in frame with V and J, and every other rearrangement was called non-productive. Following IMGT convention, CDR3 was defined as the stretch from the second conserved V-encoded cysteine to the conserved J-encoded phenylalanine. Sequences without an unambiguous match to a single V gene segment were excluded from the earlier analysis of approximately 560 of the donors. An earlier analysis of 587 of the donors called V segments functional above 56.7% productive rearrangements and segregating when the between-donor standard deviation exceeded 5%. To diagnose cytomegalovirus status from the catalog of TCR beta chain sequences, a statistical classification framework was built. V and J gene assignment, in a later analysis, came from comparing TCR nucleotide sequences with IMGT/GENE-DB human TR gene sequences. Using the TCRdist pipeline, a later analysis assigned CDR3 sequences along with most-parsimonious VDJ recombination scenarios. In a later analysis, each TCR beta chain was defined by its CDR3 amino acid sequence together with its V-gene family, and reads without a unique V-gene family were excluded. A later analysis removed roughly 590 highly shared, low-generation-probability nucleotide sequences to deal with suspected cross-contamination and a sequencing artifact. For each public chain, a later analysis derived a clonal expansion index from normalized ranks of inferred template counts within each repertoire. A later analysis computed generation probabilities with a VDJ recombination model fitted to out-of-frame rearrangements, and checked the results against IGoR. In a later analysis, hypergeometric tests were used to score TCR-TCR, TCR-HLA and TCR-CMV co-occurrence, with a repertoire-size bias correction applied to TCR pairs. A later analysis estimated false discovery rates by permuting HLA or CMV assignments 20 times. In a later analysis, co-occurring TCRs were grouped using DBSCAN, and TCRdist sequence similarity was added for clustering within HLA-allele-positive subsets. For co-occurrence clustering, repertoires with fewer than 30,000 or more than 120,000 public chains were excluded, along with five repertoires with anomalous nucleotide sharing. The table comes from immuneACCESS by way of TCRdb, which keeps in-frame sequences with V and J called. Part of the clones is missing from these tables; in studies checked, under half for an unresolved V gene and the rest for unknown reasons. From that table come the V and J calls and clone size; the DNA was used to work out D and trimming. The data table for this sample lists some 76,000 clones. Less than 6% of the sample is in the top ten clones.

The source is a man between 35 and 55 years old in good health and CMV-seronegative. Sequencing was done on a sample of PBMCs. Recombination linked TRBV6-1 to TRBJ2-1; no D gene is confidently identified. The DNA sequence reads TGTGCCAGCACGGTTCCCTACAATGAGCAGTTCTTC. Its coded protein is CASTVPYNEQFF.